The present entry profiles one T cell receptor beta chain with its context. Its target is unknown. This entry is derived from a study of cytomegalovirus exposure and HLA in healthy donors. Whole-study results and caveats: Later examination showed HLA-associated TCR beta chains had greater clonal expansion than equally common others.

PCR employed 60 Vbeta and 13 Jbeta primers. Repertoires were generated with immunoSEQ multiplex PCR, while TCRdb's copy carries only in-frame clones and drops some. The data show tens of thousands of clones, with around 74% seen just once and roughly 5% held by the top ten. The clonotype comes from a male donor in good health and CMV-seropositive. The specimen was PBMCs.

The CDR3 region is CASSYPQRQGAYEQYF. CDR3 DNA sequence: TGTGCCAGCAGTTACCCCCAGCGGCAGGGGGCCTACGAGCAGTACTTC. The chain employs TRBV6-6 and TRBJ2-7, with TRBD1 identical over 7 bases. The J segment lost 2 bases and the V segment lost 2 bases, leaving 9 bases of the junction unmatched. The CDR3 is 16 amino acids. Germline V lookup: CDR1 MNHNY, CDR2 SVGAGI (reference sequence).